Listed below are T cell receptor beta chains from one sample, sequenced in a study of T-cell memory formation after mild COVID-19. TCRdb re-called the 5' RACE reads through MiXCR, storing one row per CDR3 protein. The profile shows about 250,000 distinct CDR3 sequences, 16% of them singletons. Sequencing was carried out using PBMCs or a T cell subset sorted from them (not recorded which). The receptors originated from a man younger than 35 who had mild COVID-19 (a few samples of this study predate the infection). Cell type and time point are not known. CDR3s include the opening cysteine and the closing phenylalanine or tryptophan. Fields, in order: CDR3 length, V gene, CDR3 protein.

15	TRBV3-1	CASSQVLEGADTQYF
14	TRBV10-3	CAISSGGPVETQYF
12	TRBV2	CASSAPMNRLVF
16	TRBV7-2	CASSPQAGNMNTEAFF
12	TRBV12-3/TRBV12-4	CASSSRGGKAFF
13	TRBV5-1	CASSFGGRTEAFF
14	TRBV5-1	CASSLESGGQPQHF
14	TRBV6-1	CASSEAQNEGELFF
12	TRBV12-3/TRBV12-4	CASRPMNTEAFF
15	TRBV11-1	CASSSWAPGQETQYF
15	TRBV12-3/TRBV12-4	CASSQGSSASEKLFF
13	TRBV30	CASPYPGDRPPVF
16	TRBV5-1	CASSLVWGLNTGELFF
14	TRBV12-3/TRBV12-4	CASSAPGWSQPQHF
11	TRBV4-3	CASSGGNEQYF
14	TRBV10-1	CASSESRGQETQYF
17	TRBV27	CASSLGGYKRTNSPLHF
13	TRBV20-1	CSARQTGKETQYF
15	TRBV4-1	CASSRRQGALETQYF
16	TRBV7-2	CASSRGARGRPDTQYF
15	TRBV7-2	CASSLVGLWEETQYF
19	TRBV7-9	CASSLVAGSGGNPYNEQFF
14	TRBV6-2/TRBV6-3	CASSLGQQSQPQHF
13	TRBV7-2	CASSRATQETQYF
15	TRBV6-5	CASSPRDRPNQPQHF
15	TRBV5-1	CASSLGPGKNTEAFF
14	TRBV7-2	CASSLARGGYGYTF
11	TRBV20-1	CSARLYTEAFF
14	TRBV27	CASSPTFTSDTQYF
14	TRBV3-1	CASSDTGTSETQYF
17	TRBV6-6	CASSRIPDPLGTADAFF
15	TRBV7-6	CASSLEKNGNTEAFF
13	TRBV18	CASSPTTQETQYF
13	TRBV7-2	CASSFSWVNEQFF
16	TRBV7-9	CASQKGPLASGTEAFF
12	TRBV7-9	CASSEGGSEQYF
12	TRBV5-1	CASSLEAGSQFF
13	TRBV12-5	CASGSGNKETQYF
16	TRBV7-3	CASRNPTGEGNTEAFF
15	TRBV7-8	CASSLLPGASTEAFF
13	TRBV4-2	CASSQFRTDTQYF
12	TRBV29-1	CSVETAGNTIYF
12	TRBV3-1	CASSQSGRGYTF
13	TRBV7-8	CASSTRVSYEQYF
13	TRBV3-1	CASSQSGGGGYTF
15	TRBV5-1	CASSLALGDTGELFF